This T cell receptor (beta chain) was recovered during a study of blood T cells in healthy people across ages. In the study overall: The capture of about one barcoded beta molecule per two T cells was achieved by template switching. Findings of the study overall: What prevented conclusive comparison of naive and antigen-experienced cells was that PBMCs were unsorted.

A second PCR of 7 to 11 cycles used a sample-barcoded 5' primer and a J-beta primer mix. From the 5' RACE reads, TCRdb called clonotypes with MiXCR, one entry per CDR3 protein. The sample has 700,000 or so distinct CDR3 sequences, roughly 43% seen once; the top ten hold roughly 30%. In each sample, at least 7 million PBMCs were isolated. Turning to this clonotype: The target antigen is unknown.

With 4 bases clipped from V and 5 bases from J, the junction kept 8 bases outside the gene matches. There are 14 residues in the CDR3. Germline CDR1 is SQVTM and CDR2 is ANQGSEA. V and J are TRBV29-1 and TRBJ2-1; TRBD2 aligns across 7 bases. Sequenced sample: blood. This TCR derives from a man older than 75 in good health. As DNA, the CDR3 is TGCAGCGTTGCCCAGGGCGGGGGTAACAATGAGCAGTTCTTC. This codes for CSVAQGGGNNEQFF.